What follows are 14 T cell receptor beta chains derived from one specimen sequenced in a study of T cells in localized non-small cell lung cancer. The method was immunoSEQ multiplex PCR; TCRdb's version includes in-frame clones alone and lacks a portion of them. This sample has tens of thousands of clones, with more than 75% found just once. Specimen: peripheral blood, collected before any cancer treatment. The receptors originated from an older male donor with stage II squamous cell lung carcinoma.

CDR3 loop: CASSPSQLTVGGTYEQYF. The CDR3 nucleotides are TGTGCCAGCAGCCCAAGCCAACTAACAGTGGGGGGTACCTACGAGCAGTACTTC. The chain has TRBV11-2 and TRBJ2-7; D is perhaps TRBD2 (6 bases). Looked up from germline, CDR1 is SGHAT and CDR2 is FQNNGV. Between the trimmed V and J ends, which lost 5 bases and 2 bases, there was a span of 25 bases. This CDR3 is built from 18 residues.

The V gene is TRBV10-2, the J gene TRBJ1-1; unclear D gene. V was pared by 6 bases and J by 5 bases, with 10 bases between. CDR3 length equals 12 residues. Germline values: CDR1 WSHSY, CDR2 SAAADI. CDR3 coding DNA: TGCGCCAGCAGCGCGGTGCGGACTGAAGCTTTCTTT. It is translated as CASSAVRTEAFF.

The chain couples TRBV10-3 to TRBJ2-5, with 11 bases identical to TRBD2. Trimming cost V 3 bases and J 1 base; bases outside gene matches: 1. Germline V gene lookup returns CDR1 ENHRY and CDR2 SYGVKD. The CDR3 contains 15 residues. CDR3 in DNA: TGTGCCATCAGTGATAGCGGGAGGGCCCAAGAGACCCAGTACTTC. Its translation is CAISDSGRAQETQYF.

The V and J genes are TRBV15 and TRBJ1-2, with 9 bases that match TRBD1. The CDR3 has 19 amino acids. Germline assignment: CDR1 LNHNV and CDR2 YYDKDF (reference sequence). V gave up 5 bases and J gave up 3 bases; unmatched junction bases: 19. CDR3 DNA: TGTGCCACCAGCCGTCTCGGGACAGGGTATCCTGGGAGTGACTATGGCTACACCTTC. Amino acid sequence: CATSRLGTGYPGSDYGYTF.

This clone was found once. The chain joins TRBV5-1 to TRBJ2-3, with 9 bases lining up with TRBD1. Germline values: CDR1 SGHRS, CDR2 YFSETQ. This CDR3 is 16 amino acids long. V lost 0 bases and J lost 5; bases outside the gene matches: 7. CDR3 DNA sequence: TGCGCCAGCAGCTTGGTGCTTCGGGGACAGGGAGATACGCAGTATTTT. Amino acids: CASSLVLRGQGDTQYF.

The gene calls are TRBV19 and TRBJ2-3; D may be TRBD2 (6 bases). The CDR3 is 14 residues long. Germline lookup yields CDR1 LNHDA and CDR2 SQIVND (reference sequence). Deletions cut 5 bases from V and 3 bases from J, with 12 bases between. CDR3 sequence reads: CASSGTGVTDTQYF. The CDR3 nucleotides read TGTGCCAGTAGTGGGACGGGGGTGACAGATACGCAGTATTTT.

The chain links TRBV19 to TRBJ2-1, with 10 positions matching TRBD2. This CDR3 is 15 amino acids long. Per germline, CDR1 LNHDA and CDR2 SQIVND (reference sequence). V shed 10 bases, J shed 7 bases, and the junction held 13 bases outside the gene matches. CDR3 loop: CATNDPGLAMNEQFF. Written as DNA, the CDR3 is TGTGCCACTAACGACCCGGGACTAGCGATGAATGAGCAGTTCTTC.

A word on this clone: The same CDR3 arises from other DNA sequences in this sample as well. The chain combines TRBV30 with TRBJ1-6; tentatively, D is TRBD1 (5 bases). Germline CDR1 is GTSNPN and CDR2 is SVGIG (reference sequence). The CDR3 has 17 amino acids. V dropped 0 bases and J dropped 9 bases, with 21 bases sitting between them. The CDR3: CAWSVKFGRGEGSPLHF. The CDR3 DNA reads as TGTGCCTGGAGTGTAAAATTCGGCCGGGGGGAGGGTTCACCCCTCCACTTT. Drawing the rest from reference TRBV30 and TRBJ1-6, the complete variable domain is SQTIHQWPATLVQPVGSPLSLECTVEGTSNPNLYWYRQAAGRGLQLLFYSVGIGQISSEVPQNLSASRPQDRQFILSSKKLLLSDSGFYLCAWSVKFGRGEGSPLHFGNGTRLTVT.

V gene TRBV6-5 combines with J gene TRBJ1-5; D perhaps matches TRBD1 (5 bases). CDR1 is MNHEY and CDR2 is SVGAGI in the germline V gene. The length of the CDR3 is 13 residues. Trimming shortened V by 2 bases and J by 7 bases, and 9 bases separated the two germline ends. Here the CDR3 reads CASSYGGGQPQHF. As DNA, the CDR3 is TGTGCCAGCAGTTACGGGGGAGGACAGCCCCAGCATTTT.

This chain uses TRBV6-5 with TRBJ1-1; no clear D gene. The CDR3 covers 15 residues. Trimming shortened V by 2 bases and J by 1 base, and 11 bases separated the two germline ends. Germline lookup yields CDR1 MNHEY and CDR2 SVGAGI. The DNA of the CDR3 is TGTGCCAGCAGTTACCCCGAGGCAGAGAACACTGAAGCTTTCTTT. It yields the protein CASSYPEAENTEAFF.

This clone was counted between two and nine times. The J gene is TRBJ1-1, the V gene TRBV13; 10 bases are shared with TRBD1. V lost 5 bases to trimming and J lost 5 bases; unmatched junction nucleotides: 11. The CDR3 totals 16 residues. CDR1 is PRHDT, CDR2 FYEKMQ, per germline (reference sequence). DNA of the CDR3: TGTGCCAGCAGCATCAACCGGGACAGGGGATCAACTGAAGCTTTCTTT. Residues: CASSINRDRGSTEAFF.

The CDR3 here is CATSRDRTVNYGYTF. The CDR3 nucleotides read TGTGCCACCAGCAGAGACCGGACAGTCAACTATGGCTACACCTTC. V gene TRBV15 combines with J gene TRBJ1-2, with D possibly matching TRBD1 (6 bases). The CDR3 loop spans 15 amino acids. Germline CDR1 and CDR2: LNHNV and YYDKDF (reference sequence). Trimming removed 0 bases at V and 2 bases at J, with 10 bases between.

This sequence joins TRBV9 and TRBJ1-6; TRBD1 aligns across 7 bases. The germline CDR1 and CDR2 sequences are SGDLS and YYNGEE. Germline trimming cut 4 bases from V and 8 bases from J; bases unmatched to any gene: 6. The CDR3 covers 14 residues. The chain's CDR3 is CASSPNTGDSPLHF. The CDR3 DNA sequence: TGTGCCAGCAGCCCCAATACAGGGGATTCACCCCTCCACTTT.

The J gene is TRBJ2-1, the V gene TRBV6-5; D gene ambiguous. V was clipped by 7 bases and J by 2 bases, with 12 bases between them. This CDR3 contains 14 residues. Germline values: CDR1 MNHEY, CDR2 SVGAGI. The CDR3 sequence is CASKSGLAYNEQFF. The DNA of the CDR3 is TGTGCCAGCAAATCGGGCCTTGCCTACAATGAGCAGTTCTTC.